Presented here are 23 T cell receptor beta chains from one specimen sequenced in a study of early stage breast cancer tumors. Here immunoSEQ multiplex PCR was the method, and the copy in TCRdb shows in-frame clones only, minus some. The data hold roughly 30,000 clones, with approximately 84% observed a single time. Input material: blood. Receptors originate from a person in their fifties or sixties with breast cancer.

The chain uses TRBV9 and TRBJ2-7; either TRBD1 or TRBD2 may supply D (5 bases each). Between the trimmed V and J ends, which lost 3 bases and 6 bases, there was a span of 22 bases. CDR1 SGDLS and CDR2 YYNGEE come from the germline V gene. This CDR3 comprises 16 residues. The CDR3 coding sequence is TGTGCCAGCAGCGGGGGGTCCGTCAGTGGGGCCCGCGAGCAGTACTTC. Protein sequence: CASSGGSVSGAREQYF.

The CDR3 loop reads CASSVGTSEFTDTQYF. DNA of the CDR3: TGTGCCAGCAGCGTAGGGACTAGCGAGTTCACAGATACGCAGTATTTT. The J gene is TRBJ2-3, the V gene TRBV7-2; 10 bases match TRBD2. Germline V gives CDR1 SGHTA, CDR2 FQGNSA. The CDR3 has 16 amino acids. The J segment lost 2 bases and the V segment lost 5 bases, leaving 7 bases of the junction unmatched.

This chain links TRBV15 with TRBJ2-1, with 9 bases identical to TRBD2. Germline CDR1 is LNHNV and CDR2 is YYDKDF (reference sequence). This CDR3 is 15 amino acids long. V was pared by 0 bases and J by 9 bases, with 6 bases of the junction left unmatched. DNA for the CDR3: TGTGCCACCAGCAGAGATATGGCTAGCGGGACTGAGCAGTTCTTC. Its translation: CATSRDMASGTEQFF. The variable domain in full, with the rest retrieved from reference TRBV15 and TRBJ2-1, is DAMVIQNPRYQVTQFGKPVTLSCSQTLNHNVMYWYQQKSSQAPKLLFHYYDKDFNNEADTPDNFQSRRPNTSFCFLDIRSPGLGDTAMYLCATSRDMASGTEQFFGPGTRLTVL.

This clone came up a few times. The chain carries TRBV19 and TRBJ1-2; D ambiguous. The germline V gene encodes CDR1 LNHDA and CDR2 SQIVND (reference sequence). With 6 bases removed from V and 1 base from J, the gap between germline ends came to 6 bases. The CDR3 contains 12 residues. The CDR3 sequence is CASRNGNYGYTF. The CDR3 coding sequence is TGTGCCAGTAGAAACGGTAACTATGGCTACACCTTC. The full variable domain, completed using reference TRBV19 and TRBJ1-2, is DGGITQSPKYLFRKEGQNVTLSCEQNLNHDAMYWYRQDPGQGLRLIYYSQIVNDFQKGDIAEGYSVSREKKESFPLTVTSAQKNPTAFYLCASRNGNYGYTFGSGTRLTVV.

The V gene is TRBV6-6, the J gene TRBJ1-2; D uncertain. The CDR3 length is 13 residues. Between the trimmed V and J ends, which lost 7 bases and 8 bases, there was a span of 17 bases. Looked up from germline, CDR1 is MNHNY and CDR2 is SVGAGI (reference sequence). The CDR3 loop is CASTSPGIQGYTF. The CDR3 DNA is TGTGCCAGCACCTCCCCGGGTATCCAGGGCTACACCTTC.

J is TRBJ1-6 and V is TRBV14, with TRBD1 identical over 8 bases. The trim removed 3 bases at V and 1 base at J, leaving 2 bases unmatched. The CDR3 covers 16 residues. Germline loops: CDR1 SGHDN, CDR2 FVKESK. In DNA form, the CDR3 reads TGTGCCAGCAGCCACAGGACAGGGTCCTATAATTCACCCCTCCACTTT. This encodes CASSHRTGSYNSPLHF.

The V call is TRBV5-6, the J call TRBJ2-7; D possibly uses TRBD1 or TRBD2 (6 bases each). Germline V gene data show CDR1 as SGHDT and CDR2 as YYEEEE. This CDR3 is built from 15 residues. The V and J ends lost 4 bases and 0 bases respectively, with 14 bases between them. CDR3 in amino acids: CASSGRTASSYEQYF. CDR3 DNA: TGTGCCAGCAGCGGGAGGACAGCGAGCTCCTACGAGCAGTACTTC. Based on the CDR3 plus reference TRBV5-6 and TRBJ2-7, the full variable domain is DAGVTQSPTHLIKTRGQQVTLRCSPKSGHDTVSWYQQALGQGPQFIFQYYEEEERQRGNFPDRFSGHQFPNYSSELNVNALLLGDSALYLCASSGRTASSYEQYFGPGTRLTVT.

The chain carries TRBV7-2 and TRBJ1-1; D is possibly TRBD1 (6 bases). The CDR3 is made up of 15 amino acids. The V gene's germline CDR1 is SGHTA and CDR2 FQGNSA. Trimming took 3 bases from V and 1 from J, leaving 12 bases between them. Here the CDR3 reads CASSFRPGENTEAFF. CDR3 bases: TGTGCCAGCAGCTTTCGACCAGGGGAGAACACTGAAGCTTTCTTT.

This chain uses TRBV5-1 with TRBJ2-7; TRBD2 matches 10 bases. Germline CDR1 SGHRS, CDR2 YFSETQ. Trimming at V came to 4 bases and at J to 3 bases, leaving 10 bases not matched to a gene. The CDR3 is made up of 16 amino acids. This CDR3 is CASSDEGAGGGYEQYF. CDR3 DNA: TGCGCCAGCAGCGACGAAGGAGCGGGAGGGGGCTACGAGCAGTACTTC.

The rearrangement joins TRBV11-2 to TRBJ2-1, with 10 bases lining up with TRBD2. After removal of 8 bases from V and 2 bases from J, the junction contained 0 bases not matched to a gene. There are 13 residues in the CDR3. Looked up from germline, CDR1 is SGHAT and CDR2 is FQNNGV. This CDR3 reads CASGLAAYNEQFF. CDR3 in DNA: TGTGCCAGCGGACTAGCGGCCTACAATGAGCAGTTCTTC.

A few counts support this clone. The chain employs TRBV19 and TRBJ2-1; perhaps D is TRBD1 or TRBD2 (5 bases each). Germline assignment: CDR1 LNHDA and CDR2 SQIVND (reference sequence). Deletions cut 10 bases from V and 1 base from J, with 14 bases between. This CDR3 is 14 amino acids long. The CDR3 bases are TGTGCCACCGACCGGGACGGGTCCTACAATGAGCAGTTCTTC. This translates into CATDRDGSYNEQFF.

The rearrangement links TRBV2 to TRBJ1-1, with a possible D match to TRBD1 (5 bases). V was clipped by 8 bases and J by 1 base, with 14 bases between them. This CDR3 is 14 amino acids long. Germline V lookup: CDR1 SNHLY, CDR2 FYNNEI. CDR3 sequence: CASDSGLRNTEAFF. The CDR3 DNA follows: TGTGCCAGCGATTCGGGACTGCGGAACACTGAAGCTTTCTTT.

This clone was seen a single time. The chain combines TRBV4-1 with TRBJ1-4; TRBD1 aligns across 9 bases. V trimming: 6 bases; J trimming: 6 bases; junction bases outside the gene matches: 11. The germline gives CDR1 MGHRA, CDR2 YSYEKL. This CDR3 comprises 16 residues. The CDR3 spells CASSHPAGQGDEKLFF. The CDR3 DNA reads TGCGCCAGCAGTCATCCCGCGGGACAGGGAGATGAAAAACTGTTTTTT.

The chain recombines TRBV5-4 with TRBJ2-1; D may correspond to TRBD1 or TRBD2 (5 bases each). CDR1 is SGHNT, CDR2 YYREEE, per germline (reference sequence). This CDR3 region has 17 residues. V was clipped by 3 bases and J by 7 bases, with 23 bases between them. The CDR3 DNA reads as TGTGCCAGCAGCTCGGGGCTAGGGCAGGCGGCACTGAATGAGCAGTTCTTC. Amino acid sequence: CASSSGLGQAALNEQFF. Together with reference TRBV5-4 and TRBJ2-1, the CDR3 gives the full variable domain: ETGVTQSPTHLIKTRGQQVTLRCSSQSGHNTVSWYQQALGQGPQFIFQYYREEENGRGNFPPRFSGLQFPNYSSELNVNALELDDSALYLCASSSGLGQAALNEQFFGPGTRLTVL.

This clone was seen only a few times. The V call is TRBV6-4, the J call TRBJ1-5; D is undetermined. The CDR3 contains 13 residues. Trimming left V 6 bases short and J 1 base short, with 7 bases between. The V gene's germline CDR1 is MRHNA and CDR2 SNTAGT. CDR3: CASSPDSNQPQHF. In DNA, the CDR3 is TGTGCCAGCAGCCCGGACAGCAATCAGCCCCAGCATTTT.

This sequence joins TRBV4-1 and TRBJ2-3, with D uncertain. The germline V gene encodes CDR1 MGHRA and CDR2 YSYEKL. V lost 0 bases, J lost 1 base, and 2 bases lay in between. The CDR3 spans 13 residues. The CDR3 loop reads CASSQDGTDTQYF. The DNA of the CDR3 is TGCGCCAGCAGCCAAGATGGCACAGATACGCAGTATTTT.

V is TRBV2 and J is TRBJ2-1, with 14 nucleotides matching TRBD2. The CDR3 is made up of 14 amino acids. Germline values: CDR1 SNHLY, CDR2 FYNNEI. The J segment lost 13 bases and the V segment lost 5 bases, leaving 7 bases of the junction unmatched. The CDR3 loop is CASSPQTSGRVQFF. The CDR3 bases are TGTGCCAGCAGTCCCCAGACTAGCGGGAGGGTACAGTTCTTC.

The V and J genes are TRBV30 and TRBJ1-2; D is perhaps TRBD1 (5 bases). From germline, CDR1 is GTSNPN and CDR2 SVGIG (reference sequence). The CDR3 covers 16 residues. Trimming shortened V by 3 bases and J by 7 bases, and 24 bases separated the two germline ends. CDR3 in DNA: TGTGCCTGGAGGGGGACGGGGCAGGCCCTTTTTGGTGGCTACACCTTC. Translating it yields CAWRGTGQALFGGYTF. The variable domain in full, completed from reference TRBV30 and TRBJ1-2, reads SQTIHQWPATLVQPVGSPLSLECTVEGTSNPNLYWYRQAAGRGLQLLFYSVGIGQISSEVPQNLSASRPQDRQFILSSKKLLLSDSGFYLCAWRGTGQALFGGYTFGSGTRLTVV.

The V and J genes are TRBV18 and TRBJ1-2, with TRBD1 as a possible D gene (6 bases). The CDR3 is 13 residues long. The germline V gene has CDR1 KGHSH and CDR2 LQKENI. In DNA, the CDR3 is TGTGTCGGGAGAAAGGACAGCCTCTATGGCTACACCTTC. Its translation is CVGRKDSLYGYTF.

CDR3 sequence (DNA): TGTGCCTGGAGTGGAAGGAGGGATACGCAGTATTTT. This translates into CAWSGRRDTQYF. The V call is TRBV30, the J call TRBJ2-3, with D possibly matching TRBD2 (5 bases). Germline CDR1 and CDR2: GTSNPN and SVGIG (reference sequence). The V and J ends lost 1 base and 6 bases respectively, with 8 bases between them. CDR3 size: 12 residues.

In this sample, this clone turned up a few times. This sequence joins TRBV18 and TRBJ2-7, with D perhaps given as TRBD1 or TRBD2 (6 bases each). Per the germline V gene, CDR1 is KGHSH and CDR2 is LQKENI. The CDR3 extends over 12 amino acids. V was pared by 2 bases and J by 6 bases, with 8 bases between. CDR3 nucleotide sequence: TGTGCCAGCTCACCAGGGGGGCTCGAGCAGTACTTC. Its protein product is CASSPGGLEQYF.

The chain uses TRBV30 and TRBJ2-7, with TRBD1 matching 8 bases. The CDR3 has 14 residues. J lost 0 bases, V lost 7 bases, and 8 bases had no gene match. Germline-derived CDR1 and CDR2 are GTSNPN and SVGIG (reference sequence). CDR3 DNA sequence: TGTGCCTCCTTAAGACAGGGGCACTCCTACGAGCAGTACTTC. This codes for CASLRQGHSYEQYF.

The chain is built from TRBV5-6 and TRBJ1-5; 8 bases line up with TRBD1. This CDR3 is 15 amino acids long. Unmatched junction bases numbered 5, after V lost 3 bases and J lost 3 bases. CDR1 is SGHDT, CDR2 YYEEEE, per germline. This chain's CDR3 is CASSYMTGANQPQHF. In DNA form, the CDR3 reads TGTGCCAGCAGCTACATGACAGGGGCCAATCAGCCCCAGCATTTT.